The 31 T cell receptor beta chains listed next were all sequenced from one sample in a study of cytomegalovirus exposure and HLA in healthy donors. PCR primers comprised 60 Vbeta and 13 Jbeta primers. Measured with immunoSEQ multiplex PCR; TCRdb has only the in-frame clones, and not every one. The sample gives more than 150,000 clones, around 84% of which show up once; 2.6% is in the top ten. Source material: PBMCs. The receptors come from a woman between 45 and 65 years old in good health and CMV-seropositive.

This rearrangement joins TRBV5-1 to TRBJ2-7, with unresolved D. Trimming shortened V by 2 bases and J by 3 bases, and 9 bases separated the two germline ends. CDR1 is SGHRS and CDR2 is YFSETQ in the germline V gene. This CDR3 is built from 13 residues. The CDR3 spells CASSLAPHYEQYF. CDR3 sequence (DNA): TGCGCCAGCAGCTTAGCCCCCCACTACGAGCAGTACTTC.

The V and J genes are TRBV5-6 and TRBJ2-2, with a tentative D call TRBD2 (7 bases). The V and J ends lost 0 bases and 3 bases respectively, with 12 bases between them. The CDR3 extends over 16 amino acids. CDR1 and CDR2 from the germline V gene are SGHDT and YYEEEE. CDR3 DNA: TGTGCCAGCAGCTTGGAAAGGGGGGGGTACACCGGGGAGCTGTTTTTT. It codes for CASSLERGGYTGELFF. Full variable domain (outside the CDR3, taken from reference TRBV5-6 and TRBJ2-2): DAGVTQSPTHLIKTRGQQVTLRCSPKSGHDTVSWYQQALGQGPQFIFQYYEEEERQRGNFPDRFSGHQFPNYSSELNVNALLLGDSALYLCASSLERGGYTGELFFGEGSRLTVL.

The chain has TRBV7-9 and TRBJ2-5; possibly TRBD2 for D (6 bases). Trimming shortened V by 5 bases and J by 2 bases, and 15 bases separated the two germline ends. This CDR3 is 15 amino acids long. From germline, CDR1 is SEHNR and CDR2 FQNEAQ (reference sequence). DNA of the CDR3: TGTGCCAGCAGCCCCCGAGCGGGCGATCAAGAGACCCAGTACTTC. This gives the protein CASSPRAGDQETQYF. Drawing the rest from reference TRBV7-9 and TRBJ2-5, the complete variable domain is DTGVSQNPRHKITKRGQNVTFRCDPISEHNRLYWYRQTLGQGPEFLTYFQNEAQLEKSRLLSDRFSAERPKGSFSTLEIQRTEQGDSAMYLCASSPRAGDQETQYFGPGTRLLVL.

This clone came up once. The V call is TRBV29-1, the J call TRBJ2-1, with 7 positions matching TRBD2. J gave up 10 bases and V 1 base, and 13 bases lay outside the gene matches. The CDR3 spans 15 residues. Germline lookup yields CDR1 SQVTM and CDR2 ANQGSEA. The chain's CDR3 is CSVEGRGGGSGEQFF. The CDR3 DNA reads TGCAGCGTTGAAGGGCGTGGCGGGGGATCAGGAGAGCAGTTCTTC.

The chain is built from TRBV7-3 and TRBJ2-3; tentatively, D is TRBD2 (7 bases). V lost 5 bases and J 2 bases, leaving 14 bases between the germline ends. CDR1 is SGHTA, CDR2 FQGTGA, per germline. The CDR3 is 15 amino acids. The CDR3 loop is CASSPRGLPTDTQYF. The CDR3 bases are TGTGCCAGCAGCCCGCGGGGGCTCCCCACAGATACGCAGTATTTT. Complete variable domain (other parts from reference TRBV7-3 and TRBJ2-3): GAGVSQTPSNKVTEKGKYVELRCDPISGHTALYWYRQSLGQGPEFLIYFQGTGAADDSGLPNDRFFAVRPEGSVSTLKIQRTERGDSAVYLCASSPRGLPTDTQYFGPGTRLTVL.

The CDR3 region has the DNA TGTGCCAGCAGTTTGGGGACAAATCTAATCGAGCAGTACTTC. Its protein product is CASSLGTNLIEQYF. The rearrangement uses TRBV28 and TRBJ2-7; possible D gene TRBD1, 6 bases. The CDR3 contains 14 residues. Germline values: CDR1 MDHEN, CDR2 SYDVKM. V lost 3 bases and J 6 bases, leaving 15 bases between the germline ends.

A note on this clone: The junction departs from the called germline gene at one end, perhaps through a read error. The V and J genes are TRBV7-8 and TRBJ2-3, with D tentatively TRBD1 (5 bases). Looked up from germline, CDR1 is SGHVS and CDR2 is FQNEAQ. The CDR3 has 13 residues. Written as DNA, the CDR3 is TGTGCCAGCAGCTCCTACCAGGACACAGGCCGGAATTTT. The encoded protein is CASSSYQDTGRNF.

The chain has TRBV4-3 and TRBJ2-7; 12 nucleotides agree with TRBD1. The trim removed 4 bases at V and 2 bases at J, leaving 0 bases unmatched. Germline V gives CDR1 LGHNA, CDR2 YSLEER. The CDR3 extends over 14 amino acids. CDR3 DNA: TGCGCCAGCAGCCGGGACAGGGGGCCCTACGAGCAGTACTTC. Encoded protein: CASSRDRGPYEQYF.

This chain joins TRBV7-9 and TRBJ2-7; 9 bases line up with TRBD1. Per germline, CDR1 SEHNR and CDR2 FQNEAQ (reference sequence). J was trimmed by 5 bases and V by 1 base; bases with no gene match: 3. This CDR3 is 14 amino acids long. The CDR3: CASSLDRGLNEQYF. DNA for the CDR3: TGTGCCAGCAGCTTAGACAGGGGGCTAAACGAGCAGTACTTC.

This sequence joins TRBV4-2 and TRBJ2-1; tentatively, D is TRBD2 (6 bases). From germline, CDR1 is LGHNA and CDR2 YNFKEQ. This CDR3 comprises 16 residues. The V and J ends lost 0 bases and 1 base respectively, with 10 bases between them. Here the CDR3 reads CASSQDGSGSYNEQFF. The CDR3 bases are TGTGCCAGCAGCCAAGACGGTAGCGGATCCTACAATGAGCAGTTCTTC.

The chain is built from TRBV2 and TRBJ1-3; D is undetermined. The CDR3 is 16 amino acids. In germline, CDR1 is SNHLY, CDR2 FYNNEI. V lost 3 bases and J lost 0, with 12 bases in between. The CDR3 region has the DNA TGTGCCAGCAGTGACCCAGGAGGGCCCTCTGGAAACACCATATATTTT. As protein: CASSDPGGPSGNTIYF.

The chain has TRBV5-4 and TRBJ2-1, with 9 bases lining up with TRBD1. The CDR3 contains 16 residues. From germline, CDR1 is SGHNT and CDR2 YYREEE (reference sequence). After removal of 4 bases from V and 0 bases from J, the junction contained 5 bases not matched to a gene. The CDR3 here is CASSQGTGSSYNEQFF. DNA for the CDR3: TGTGCCAGCAGCCAAGGGACAGGGAGCTCCTACAATGAGCAGTTCTTC.

This rearrangement joins TRBV6-1 to TRBJ1-2, with a tentative D call TRBD1 (5 bases). The CDR3 loop spans 17 amino acids. Germline values: CDR1 MNHNS, CDR2 SASEGT. V shed 1 base and J shed 6 bases, with 21 bases lying between them. CDR3 in amino acids: CASSEENTGRVRNGYTF. The DNA for the CDR3 is TGTGCCAGCAGTGAAGAGAATACGGGCAGGGTCCGGAATGGCTACACCTTC.

The gene calls are TRBV20-1 and TRBJ2-7; perhaps TRBD2 as D (5 bases). This CDR3 contains 11 residues. The V end lost 6 bases, the J end lost 2 bases, and 8 bases lay between the germline ends. Looked up from germline, CDR1 is DFQATT and CDR2 is SNEGSKA (reference sequence). CDR3 coding DNA: TGCAGTGCCGGACTCACCTACGAGCAGTACTTC. It yields the protein CSAGLTYEQYF.

The V call is TRBV19, the J call TRBJ1-6, with 7 bases aligning to TRBD1. Germline CDR1 is LNHDA and CDR2 is SQIVND (reference sequence). After removal of 4 bases from V and 4 bases from J, the junction contained 1 base not matched to a gene. CDR3 length: 14 residues. The CDR3 nucleotides read TGTGCCAGTAGTACGGGACAGTATAATTCACCCCTCCACTTT. This encodes CASSTGQYNSPLHF.

As to this clone: This CDR3 is also generated by other DNA sequences in the sample. The V gene is TRBV5-1, the J gene TRBJ2-1, with D tentatively TRBD1 (5 bases). Deletions cut 1 base from V and 1 base from J, with 9 bases between. This CDR3 has 15 amino acids. Germline-derived CDR1 and CDR2 are SGHRS and YFSETQ. In nucleotides, the CDR3 is TGCGCCAGCAGCTTGACAGGATCATCCTACAATGAGCAGTTCTTC. The encoded protein is CASSLTGSSYNEQFF.

As for this clone: One end of the junction varies from germline; a read error may be responsible. This sample includes further DNA sequences coding for the same CDR3. The CDR3 DNA sequence: TGTGCCAGCAGCTTGGTGGAGGGTATTGTTCACACCGAAGCTTTCTTT. As protein: CASSLVEGIVHTEAFF. The chain joins TRBV5-4 to TRBJ1-1, with D uncertain. The CDR3 has 16 residues. Germline CDR1 is SGHNT and CDR2 is YYREEE (reference sequence).

The chain combines TRBV7-8 with TRBJ1-2; D not certain. The CDR3 length is 15 residues. With 5 bases removed from V and 0 bases from J, the gap between germline ends came to 13 bases. Germline V lookup: CDR1 SGHVS, CDR2 FQNEAQ. The CDR3, as DNA: TGTGCCAGCAGCATCCTAGGAGGAGCTAACTATGGCTACACCTTC. Encoded protein: CASSILGGANYGYTF.

The genes are TRBV5-1 and TRBJ2-5, with D possibly being TRBD1 (6 bases). This CDR3 has 14 amino acids. Trimming stripped 4 bases from V and 2 bases from J, with 12 bases between. CDR1 and CDR2 from the germline V gene are SGHRS and YFSETQ. This CDR3 is CASSIRQDQETQYF. DNA for the CDR3: TGCGCCAGCAGCATAAGACAGGATCAAGAGACCCAGTACTTC.

This clone was observed once. The sample contains more than one DNA sequence encoding this CDR3. The gene calls are TRBV18 and TRBJ1-1; maybe TRBD1 (5 bases). The length of the CDR3 is 13 residues. Germline CDR1 and CDR2: KGHSH and LQKENI. With 0 bases removed from V and 6 bases from J, the gap between germline ends came to 8 bases. The CDR3 reads CASSPPGGAEAFF. DNA for the CDR3: TGTGCCAGCTCACCACCGGGAGGGGCTGAAGCTTTCTTT.

This clone was detected a few times. The rearrangement uses TRBV7-9 and TRBJ1-1, with a possible D match to TRBD1 (6 bases). The CDR3 has 13 amino acids. Between the trimmed V and J ends, which lost 9 bases and 4 bases, there was a span of 15 bases. Looked up from germline, CDR1 is SEHNR and CDR2 is FQNEAQ (reference sequence). The CDR3 nucleotides read TGTGCCAGTCAAGGGGGGGAGTTCACTGAAGCTTTCTTT. Amino acids: CASQGGEFTEAFF.

This clone was seen a handful of times. This sequence joins TRBV2 and TRBJ1-1; 8 nucleotides agree with TRBD1. Germline values: CDR1 SNHLY, CDR2 FYNNEI. The length of the CDR3 is 14 residues. Trimming cost V 5 bases and J 5 bases; bases outside gene matches: 7. CDR3 region: CASSSDRVGTEAFF. CDR3 sequence (DNA): TGTGCCAGCAGTTCGGACAGGGTGGGGACTGAAGCTTTCTTT.

The chain couples TRBV27 to TRBJ2-5; D gene ambiguous. With 3 bases removed from V and 1 base from J, the gap between germline ends came to 6 bases. This CDR3 spans 13 amino acids. Germline values: CDR1 MNHEY, CDR2 SMNVEV (reference sequence). This CDR3 is CASSFKPQETQYF. The CDR3, as DNA: TGTGCCAGCAGTTTTAAGCCCCAAGAGACCCAGTACTTC.

V and J are TRBV6-6 and TRBJ2-5; 7 bases agree with TRBD1. Germline-derived CDR1 and CDR2 are MNHNY and SVGAGI (reference sequence). J lost 2 bases, V lost 2 bases, and 2 bases had no gene match. CDR3 length: 14 residues. DNA for the CDR3: TGTGCCAGCAGTTACCCGGGACAGCAAGAGACCCAGTACTTC. This sequence encodes CASSYPGQQETQYF.

This clone was observed a single time. V is TRBV5-1 and J is TRBJ1-1; no reliable D call. Between the trimmed V and J ends, which lost 0 bases and 1 base, there was a span of 10 bases. From germline, CDR1 is SGHRS and CDR2 YFSETQ. The length of the CDR3 is 15 residues. The CDR3 region is CASSLGARPNTEAFF. DNA for the CDR3: TGCGCCAGCAGCTTGGGGGCCAGACCGAACACTGAAGCTTTCTTT. Based on the CDR3 plus reference TRBV5-1 and TRBJ1-1, the full variable domain is KAGVTQTPRYLIKTRGQQVTLSCSPISGHRSVSWYQQTPGQGLQFLFEYFSETQRNKGNFPGRFSGRQFSNSRSEMNVSTLELGDSALYLCASSLGARPNTEAFFGQGTRLTVV.

This chain connects TRBV5-4 to TRBJ1-2; possible D gene TRBD1, 5 bases. Germline CDR1 reads SGHNT; CDR2 reads YYREEE (reference sequence). V lost 0 bases and J 4 bases, leaving 10 bases between the germline ends. This CDR3 has 14 amino acids. In DNA, the CDR3 is TGTGCCAGCAGCTTGGAGGGGCCCAGCTATGGCTACACCTTC. This translates into CASSLEGPSYGYTF. The complete variable domain, with remaining parts taken from reference TRBV5-4 and TRBJ1-2, reads ETGVTQSPTHLIKTRGQQVTLRCSSQSGHNTVSWYQQALGQGPQFIFQYYREEENGRGNFPPRFSGLQFPNYSSELNVNALELDDSALYLCASSLEGPSYGYTFGSGTRLTVV.

V gene TRBV11-2 combines with J gene TRBJ1-2; 12 positions agree with TRBD1. The CDR3 runs to 18 residues. CDR1 is SGHAT, CDR2 FQNNGV, per germline. J lost 3 bases, V lost 4 bases, and 12 bases had no gene match. The DNA for the CDR3 is TGTGCCAGCAGCTCAACGGGACAGGGGGCTCGGGGTGACTATGGCTACACCTTC. Translated, it gives CASSSTGQGARGDYGYTF.

With regard to this clone: Other DNA sequences in the same sample also yield this CDR3. The V and J genes are TRBV5-6 and TRBJ2-2; D may be TRBD2 (6 bases). The V gene's germline CDR1 is SGHDT and CDR2 YYEEEE. The CDR3 runs to 15 residues. Trimming stripped 2 bases from V and 2 bases from J, with 10 bases between. Here the CDR3 DNA reads TGTGCCAGCAGCTTTGGGACTGGCAACACCGGGGAGCTGTTTTTT. Translating it yields CASSFGTGNTGELFF. Full variable domain (rest looked up from reference TRBV5-6 and TRBJ2-2): DAGVTQSPTHLIKTRGQQVTLRCSPKSGHDTVSWYQQALGQGPQFIFQYYEEEERQRGNFPDRFSGHQFPNYSSELNVNALLLGDSALYLCASSFGTGNTGELFFGEGSRLTVL.

In this sample, this clone turned up once. This chain joins TRBV6-5 and TRBJ1-5, with unresolved D. V was clipped by 4 bases and J by 7 bases, with 14 bases between them. Germline V lookup: CDR1 MNHEY, CDR2 SVGAGI. The CDR3 contains 14 residues. As DNA, the CDR3 is TGTGCCAGCAGTTCGGACGGCGCGGGGCAGCCCCAGCATTTT. Amino acid sequence: CASSSDGAGQPQHF.

This chain links TRBV7-8 with TRBJ2-7; TRBD1 matches 10 bases. Germline loops: CDR1 SGHVS, CDR2 FQNEAQ. This CDR3 region has 13 residues. V shed 8 bases and J 5 bases; nucleotides not matched to a gene: 6. Here the CDR3 DNA reads TGTGCCAGCCGCGGGACAGGGGTCCACGAGCAGTACTTC. Translation gives CASRGTGVHEQYF.

V gene TRBV9 combines with J gene TRBJ1-4; D perhaps matches TRBD1 (5 bases). Trimming pared 2 bases from V and 1 base from J, leaving 9 bases between. CDR1 SGDLS and CDR2 YYNGEE come from the germline V gene. The CDR3 contains 15 residues. The CDR3 DNA is TGTGCCAGCAGCGTTGGCCAGGGAACTAATGAAAAACTGTTTTTT. It yields the protein CASSVGQGTNEKLFF.